The T cell receptor (beta chain) under discussion was sequenced for a study of blood T cell repertoires in COVID-19. On the study more broadly: T cells, B-cell-depleted T cells, or PBMCs provided the cDNA or gDNA that served as material.

Some clones are missing from TCRdb's copy, which holds only in-frame ones; the method was immunoSEQ multiplex PCR. The sample lists around 83,000 clones, approximately 86% occurring once. V lost 6 bases, J lost 5 bases, and 13 bases lay in between. The CDR3 has 14 residues. The germline CDR1 and CDR2 sequences are SNHLY and FYNNEI. This receptor was taken from an elderly man with active or convalescent COVID-19. The V and J genes are TRBV2 and TRBJ1-4, with a possible D match to TRBD1 (5 bases). The sample consisted of peripheral blood. Written as DNA, the CDR3 is TGTGCCAGCAGGACGGACACCTCAAATGAAAAACTGTTTTTT. It specifies CASRTDTSNEKLFF.